This TCR beta chain was identified in a study of cytomegalovirus exposure and HLA in healthy donors. Regarding the study as a whole: It was confirmed in vitro that a few of the CMV-associated chains were specific for CMV antigens. Some TCR beta chains (roughly 160 of them) were listed as cytomegalovirus-associated. Per a later analysis, HLA-associated TCR beta chains showed more clonal expansion than other, equally common TCR beta chains.

On this clone itself: The antigen remains unidentified.

This PCR relied on a set of 60 Vbeta primers and 13 Jbeta primers. TCRdb keeps only in-frame clones here, not all; method: immunoSEQ multiplex PCR. The table has 95,000 to 150,000 clones, 60% to 85% seen once; the top ten hold around 3.7%. Trimming at V came to 11 bases and at J to 3 bases, leaving 8 bases not matched to a gene. This CDR3 contains 14 residues. CDR1 and CDR2 from the germline V gene are LNHDA and SQIVND (reference sequence). Material: PBMCs. This clonotype was sampled from a man between 25 and 39 years old in good health and CMV-seronegative. V usage is TRBV19 and J usage is TRBJ2-7; TRBD1 agrees at 12 bases. This CDR3 is CAVSGTGGVYEQYF. The CDR3 DNA reads as TGTGCCGTTTCCGGGACAGGGGGCGTCTACGAGCAGTACTTC. Using reference TRBV19 and TRBJ2-7 for the parts outside the CDR3, the full variable domain is DGGITQSPKYLFRKEGQNVTLSCEQNLNHDAMYWYRQDPGQGLRLIYYSQIVNDFQKGDIAEGYSVSREKKESFPLTVTSAQKNPTAFYLCAVSGTGGVYEQYFGPGTRLTVT.